A single sample gave rise to the 12 T cell receptor beta chains below, sequenced in a study of CD4+ T cells in melanoma. Libraries were prepared by immunoSEQ multiplex PCR; TCRdb keeps only in-frame clonotypes and omits some of them. The sample has 15,000 to 20,000 clones, 80% to 90% seen once. Input material: cells from a culture (not recorded whether cultured in vitro). The origin of the receptors is a human donor with melanoma.

This clone was detected a few times. The gene calls are TRBV5-1 and TRBJ2-5; perhaps D is TRBD1 or TRBD2 (5 bases each). The V gene lost 0 bases and the J gene lost 4 bases, with 16 bases spanning the gap. CDR1 and CDR2 from the germline V gene are SGHRS and YFSETQ. The CDR3 runs 16 residues. The chain's CDR3 is CASSLGLHGAGETQYF. CDR3 DNA sequence: TGCGCCAGCAGCTTGGGGTTACATGGGGCGGGAGAGACCCAGTACTTC. The whole variable domain, filled in from reference TRBV5-1 and TRBJ2-5, reads KAGVTQTPRYLIKTRGQQVTLSCSPISGHRSVSWYQQTPGQGLQFLFEYFSETQRNKGNFPGRFSGRQFSNSRSEMNVSTLELGDSALYLCASSLGLHGAGETQYFGPGTRLLVL.

This clone was seen a handful of times. This rearrangement joins TRBV19 to TRBJ1-4; TRBD1 is a possible D gene (5 bases). V lost 9 bases, J lost 2 bases, and 10 bases lay in between. Germline V gene lookup returns CDR1 LNHDA and CDR2 SQIVND (reference sequence). CDR3 size: 13 residues. This CDR3 is CASRAGTNEKLFF. CDR3 sequence (DNA): TGTGCCAGCCGTGCAGGGACTAATGAAAAACTGTTTTTT.

The chain links TRBV28 to TRBJ2-5, with D perhaps TRBD1 (6 bases). CDR1 is MDHEN and CDR2 is SYDVKM in the germline V gene. There are 14 residues in the CDR3. The V and J ends lost 6 bases and 5 bases respectively, with 16 bases between them. CDR3 amino acids: CASRTGSTRETQYF. The CDR3 region has the DNA TGTGCCAGCAGGACAGGTAGCACGAGGGAGACCCAGTACTTC.

V and J are TRBV27 and TRBJ2-3, with 9 nucleotides matching TRBD2. CDR1 is MNHEY and CDR2 is SMNVEV in the germline V gene (reference sequence). The CDR3 contains 13 residues. V lost 7 bases to trimming and J lost 8 bases; unmatched junction nucleotides: 7. CDR3: CASIAGGQGTQYF. Written as DNA, the CDR3 is TGTGCCAGCATCGCGGGGGGGCAGGGTACGCAGTATTTT.

The rearrangement links TRBV30 to TRBJ2-1; a possible D gene is TRBD2 (5 bases). CDR1 is GTSNPN, CDR2 SVGIG, per germline (reference sequence). The ends were cut back, 0 bases at V and 7 bases at J, with 7 bases in the middle. This CDR3 is 12 amino acids long. CDR3 protein: CAWSVRGNEQFF. The CDR3 DNA follows: TGTGCCTGGAGTGTACGAGGGAATGAGCAGTTCTTC. The full variable domain, completed using reference TRBV30 and TRBJ2-1, is SQTIHQWPATLVQPVGSPLSLECTVEGTSNPNLYWYRQAAGRGLQLLFYSVGIGQISSEVPQNLSASRPQDRQFILSSKKLLLSDSGFYLCAWSVRGNEQFFGPGTRLTVL.

This sequence joins TRBV6-6 and TRBJ2-4; D is unresolved. Trimming shortened V by 6 bases and J by 9 bases, and 12 bases separated the two germline ends. This CDR3 region has 12 residues. Germline CDR1 MNHNY, CDR2 SVGAGI (reference sequence). CDR3 region: CASSDDKGIQYF. The CDR3 DNA reads TGTGCCAGCAGCGACGACAAGGGCATTCAGTACTTC.

The J gene is TRBJ2-2, the V gene TRBV9, with TRBD2 identical over 8 bases. With V trimmed by 4 bases and J by 2 bases, 7 bases remained unmatched. The V gene's germline CDR1 is SGDLS and CDR2 YYNGEE. This CDR3 comprises 16 residues. This CDR3 is CASSTRGDTNTGELFF. For the CDR3, the DNA is TGTGCCAGCAGCACGCGGGGGGACACAAACACCGGGGAGCTGTTTTTT.

The chain employs TRBV2 and TRBJ1-5; 9 positions match TRBD1. V lost 5 bases, J lost 3 bases, and 5 bases stayed unmatched. The length of the CDR3 is 15 residues. The germline V gene has CDR1 SNHLY and CDR2 FYNNEI. CDR3 residues: CASSPTGGYNQPQHF. The CDR3 region has the DNA TGTGCCAGCAGTCCAACAGGGGGCTACAATCAGCCCCAGCATTTT.

The chain uses TRBV19 and TRBJ2-5; D call uncertain. The CDR3 is 16 amino acids. Germline V gene sequence: CDR1 LNHDA, CDR2 SQIVND (reference sequence). V lost 1 base and J 9 bases, leaving 21 bases between the germline ends. CDR3 residues: CASSIASSSTWSAQYF. CDR3 sequence (DNA): TGTGCCAGTAGTATAGCCTCCTCCTCGACATGGTCGGCCCAGTACTTC. The complete variable domain, with remaining parts taken from reference TRBV19 and TRBJ2-5, reads DGGITQSPKYLFRKEGQNVTLSCEQNLNHDAMYWYRQDPGQGLRLIYYSQIVNDFQKGDIAEGYSVSREKKESFPLTVTSAQKNPTAFYLCASSIASSSTWSAQYFGPGTRLLVL.

The chain has TRBV5-5 and TRBJ1-6, with D possibly being TRBD1 (6 bases). The CDR3 sequence is 14 residues long. Germline V CDR1 and CDR2: SGHKS, YYEKEE (reference sequence). V was trimmed by 4 bases and J by 8 bases, leaving 13 bases between them. The CDR3 DNA reads as TGTGCCAGCAGCCGGGGGGGCAATGATTCACCCCTCCACTTT. Its translation: CASSRGGNDSPLHF.

This chain uses TRBV2 with TRBJ2-2; tentative D call: TRBD1 (6 bases). CDR1 is SNHLY, CDR2 FYNNEI, per germline. The CDR3 has 16 amino acids. V lost 5 bases to trimming and J lost 1 base, with 14 bases between them. DNA for the CDR3: TGTGCCAGCAGTTTACAGGGAACCCTGAACACCGGGGAGCTGTTTTTT. Translating gives CASSLQGTLNTGELFF.

Here the CDR3 DNA reads TGTGCCAGCAGCCGGACAACTGGAAACACCATATATTTT. Its translation: CASSRTTGNTIYF. This rearrangement joins TRBV7-9 to TRBJ1-3; possibly TRBD1 for D (5 bases). This CDR3 contains 13 residues. V shed 5 bases and J shed 2 bases, with 7 bases lying between them. The germline V gene has CDR1 SEHNR and CDR2 FQNEAQ (reference sequence). The complete variable domain, with remaining parts taken from reference TRBV7-9 and TRBJ1-3, reads DTGVSQNPRHKITKRGQNVTFRCDPISEHNRLYWYRQTLGQGPEFLTYFQNEAQLEKSRLLSDRFSAERPKGSFSTLEIQRTEQGDSAMYLCASSRTTGNTIYFGEGSWLTVV.